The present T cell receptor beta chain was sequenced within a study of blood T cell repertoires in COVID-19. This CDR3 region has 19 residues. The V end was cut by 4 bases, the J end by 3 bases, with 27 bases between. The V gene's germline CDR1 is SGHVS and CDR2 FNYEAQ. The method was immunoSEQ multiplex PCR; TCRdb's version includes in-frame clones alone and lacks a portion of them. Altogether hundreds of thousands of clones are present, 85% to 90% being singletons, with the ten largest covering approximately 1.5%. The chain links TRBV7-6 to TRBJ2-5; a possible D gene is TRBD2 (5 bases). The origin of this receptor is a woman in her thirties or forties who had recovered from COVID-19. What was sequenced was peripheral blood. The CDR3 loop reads CASSSLVPGYVGTEETQYF. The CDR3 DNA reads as TGTGCCAGCAGCTCACTAGTGCCGGGTTACGTAGGCACTGAAGAGACCCAGTACTTC.